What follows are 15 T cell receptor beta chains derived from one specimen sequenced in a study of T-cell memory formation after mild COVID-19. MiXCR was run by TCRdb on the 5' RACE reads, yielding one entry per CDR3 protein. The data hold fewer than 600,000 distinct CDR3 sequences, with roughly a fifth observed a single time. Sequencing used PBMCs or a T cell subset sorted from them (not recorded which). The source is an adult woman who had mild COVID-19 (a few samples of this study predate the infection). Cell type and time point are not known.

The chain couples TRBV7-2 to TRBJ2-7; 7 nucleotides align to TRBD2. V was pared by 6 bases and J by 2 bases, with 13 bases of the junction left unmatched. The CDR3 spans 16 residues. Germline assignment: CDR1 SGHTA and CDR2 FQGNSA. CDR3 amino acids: CASSPVILAEPYEQYF. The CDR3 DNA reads TGTGCCAGCAGTCCAGTCATCCTAGCGGAGCCCTACGAGCAGTACTTC.

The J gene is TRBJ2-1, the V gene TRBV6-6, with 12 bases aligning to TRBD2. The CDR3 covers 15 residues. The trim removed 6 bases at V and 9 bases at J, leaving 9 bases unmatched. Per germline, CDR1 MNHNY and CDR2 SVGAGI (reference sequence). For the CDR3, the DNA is TGTGCCAGCAGCTCCACTAGCGGGAGGTATAGTGAGCAGTTCTTC. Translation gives CASSSTSGRYSEQFF.

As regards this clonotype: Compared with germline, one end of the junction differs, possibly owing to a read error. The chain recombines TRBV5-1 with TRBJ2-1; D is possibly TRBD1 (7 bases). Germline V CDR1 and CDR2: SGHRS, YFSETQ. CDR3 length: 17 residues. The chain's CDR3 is CASRLERAGGQLGEQFF. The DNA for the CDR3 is TGCGCCAGCAGATTGGAGAGGGCAGGGGGGCAGTTGGGTGAGCAGTTCTTC.

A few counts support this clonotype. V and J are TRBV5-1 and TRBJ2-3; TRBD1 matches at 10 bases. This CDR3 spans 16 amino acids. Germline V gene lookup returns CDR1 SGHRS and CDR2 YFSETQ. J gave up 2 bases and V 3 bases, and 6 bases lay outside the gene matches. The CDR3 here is CASSWGDRGTTDTQYF. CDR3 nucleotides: TGCGCCAGCAGCTGGGGGGACAGGGGCACCACAGATACGCAGTATTTT.

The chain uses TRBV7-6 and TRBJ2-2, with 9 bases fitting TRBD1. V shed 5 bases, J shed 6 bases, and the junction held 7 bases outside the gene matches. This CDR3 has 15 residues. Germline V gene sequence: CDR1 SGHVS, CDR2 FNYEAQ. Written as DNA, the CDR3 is TGTGCCAGCAGCCCCGGGACAGGGTTTCCCGGGGAGCTGTTTTTT. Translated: CASSPGTGFPGELFF.

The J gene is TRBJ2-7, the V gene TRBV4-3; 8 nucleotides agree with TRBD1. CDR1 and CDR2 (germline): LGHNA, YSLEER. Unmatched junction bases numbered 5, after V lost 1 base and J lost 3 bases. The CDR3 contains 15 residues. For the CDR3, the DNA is TGCGCCAGCAGCCAAGGGGGGACAGGAGACTACGAGCAGTACTTC. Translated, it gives CASSQGGTGDYEQYF.

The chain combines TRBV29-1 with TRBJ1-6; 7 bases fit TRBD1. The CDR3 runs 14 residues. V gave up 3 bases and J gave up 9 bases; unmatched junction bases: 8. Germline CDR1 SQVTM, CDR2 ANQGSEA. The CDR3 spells CSVEPQGSGSPLHF. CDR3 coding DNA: TGCAGCGTTGAGCCACAGGGGTCGGGTTCACCCCTCCACTTT.

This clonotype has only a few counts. The CDR3 DNA sequence: TGTGCCAGCAGGGTAGGCTGGACTAGCGGGGACCACCAGACAGATACGCAGTATTTT. Its translation: CASRVGWTSGDHQTDTQYF. This rearrangement joins TRBV11-2 to TRBJ2-3, with TRBD2 matching 12 bases. This CDR3 contains 19 residues. CDR1 SGHAT and CDR2 FQNNGV come from the germline V gene. The V segment lost 6 bases and the J segment 3 bases; nucleotides outside the gene matches: 16.

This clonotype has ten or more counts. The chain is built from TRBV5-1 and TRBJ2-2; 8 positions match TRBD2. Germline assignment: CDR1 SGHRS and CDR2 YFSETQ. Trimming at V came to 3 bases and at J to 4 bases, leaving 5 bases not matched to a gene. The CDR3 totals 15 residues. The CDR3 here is CASSSGLVGTGELFF. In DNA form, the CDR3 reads TGCGCCAGCAGCTCGGGACTAGTGGGCACCGGGGAGCTGTTTTTT.

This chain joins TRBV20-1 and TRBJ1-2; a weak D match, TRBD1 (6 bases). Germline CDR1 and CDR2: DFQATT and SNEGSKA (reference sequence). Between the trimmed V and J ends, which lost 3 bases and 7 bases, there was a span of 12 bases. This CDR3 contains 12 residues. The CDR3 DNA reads TGCAGTGCTAGGAGGACAGCCATTGGCTACACCTTC. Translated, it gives CSARRTAIGYTF.

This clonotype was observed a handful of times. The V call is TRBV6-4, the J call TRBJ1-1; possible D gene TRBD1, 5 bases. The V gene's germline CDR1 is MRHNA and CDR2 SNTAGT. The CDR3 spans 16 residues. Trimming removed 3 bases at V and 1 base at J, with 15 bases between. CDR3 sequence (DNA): TGTGCCAGCAGTGAATGGGATCCAGGGTGGAACACTGAAGCTTTCTTT. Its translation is CASSEWDPGWNTEAFF.

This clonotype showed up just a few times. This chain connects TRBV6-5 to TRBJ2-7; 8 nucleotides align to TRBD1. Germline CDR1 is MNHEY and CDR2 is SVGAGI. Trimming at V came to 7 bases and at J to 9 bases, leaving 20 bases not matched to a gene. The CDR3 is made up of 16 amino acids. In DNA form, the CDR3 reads TGTGCCAGCACCCACGGGGCTCGGGGACAGGCAGAAGGGCAGTACTTC. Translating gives CASTHGARGQAEGQYF.

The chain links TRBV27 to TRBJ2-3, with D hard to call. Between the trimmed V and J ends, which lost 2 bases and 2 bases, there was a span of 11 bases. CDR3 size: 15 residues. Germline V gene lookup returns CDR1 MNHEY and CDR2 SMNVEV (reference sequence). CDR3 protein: CASSLGEGFTDTQYF. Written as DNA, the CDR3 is TGTGCCAGCAGTTTAGGAGAAGGGTTCACAGATACGCAGTATTTT.

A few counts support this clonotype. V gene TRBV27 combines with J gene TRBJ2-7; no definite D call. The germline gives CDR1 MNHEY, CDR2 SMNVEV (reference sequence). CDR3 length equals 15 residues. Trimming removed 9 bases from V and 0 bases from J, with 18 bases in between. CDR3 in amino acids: CASSASMYTSYEQYF. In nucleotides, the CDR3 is TGTGCCAGTTCCGCTTCGATGTACACCTCCTACGAGCAGTACTTC.

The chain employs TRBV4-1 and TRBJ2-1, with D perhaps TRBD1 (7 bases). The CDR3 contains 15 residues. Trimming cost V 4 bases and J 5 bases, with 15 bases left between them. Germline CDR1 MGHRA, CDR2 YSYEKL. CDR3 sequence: CASSRLDREDNEQFF. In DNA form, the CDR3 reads TGCGCCAGCAGCCGCCTAGACAGGGAGGACAATGAGCAGTTCTTC.